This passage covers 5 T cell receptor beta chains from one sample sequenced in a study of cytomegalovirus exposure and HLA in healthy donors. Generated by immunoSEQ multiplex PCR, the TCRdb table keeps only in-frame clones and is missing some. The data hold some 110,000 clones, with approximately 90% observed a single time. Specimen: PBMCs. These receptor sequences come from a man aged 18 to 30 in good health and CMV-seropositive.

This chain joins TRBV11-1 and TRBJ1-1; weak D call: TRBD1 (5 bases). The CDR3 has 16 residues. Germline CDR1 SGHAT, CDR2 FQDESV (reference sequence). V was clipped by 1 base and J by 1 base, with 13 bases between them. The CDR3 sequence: CASSLVARTSNTEAFF. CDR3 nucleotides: TGTGCCAGCAGCTTAGTAGCAAGGACATCGAACACTGAAGCTTTCTTT.

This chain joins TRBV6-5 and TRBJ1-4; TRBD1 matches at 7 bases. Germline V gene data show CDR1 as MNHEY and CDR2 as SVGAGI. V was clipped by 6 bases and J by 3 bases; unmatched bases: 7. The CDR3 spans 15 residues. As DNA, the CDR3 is TGTGCCAGCAGCAAAAGGGGGCTTTCTAATGAAAAACTGTTTTTT. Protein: CASSKRGLSNEKLFF.

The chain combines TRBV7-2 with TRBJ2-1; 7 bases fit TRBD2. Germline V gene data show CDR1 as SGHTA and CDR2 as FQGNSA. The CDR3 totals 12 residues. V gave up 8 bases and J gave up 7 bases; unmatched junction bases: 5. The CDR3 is CASREDLNEQFF. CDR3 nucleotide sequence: TGTGCCAGCCGGGAGGACCTAAATGAGCAGTTCTTC.

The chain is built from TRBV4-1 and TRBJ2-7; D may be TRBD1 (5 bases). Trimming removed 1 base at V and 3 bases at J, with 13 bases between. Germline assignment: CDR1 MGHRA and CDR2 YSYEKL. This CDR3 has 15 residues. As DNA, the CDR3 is TGCGCCAGCAGCCAAGTCCCAGGGTTATTCTACGAGCAGTACTTC. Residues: CASSQVPGLFYEQYF.

CDR3 amino acids: CASSKGQGPYEQYF. In DNA, the CDR3 is TGTGCCAGCAGCAAAGGACAGGGCCCCTACGAGCAGTACTTC. The V and J genes are TRBV5-4 and TRBJ2-7, with 8 bases fitting TRBD1. Germline CDR1 SGHNT, CDR2 YYREEE (reference sequence). This CDR3 has 14 residues. The J segment lost 2 bases and the V segment lost 4 bases, leaving 5 bases of the junction unmatched.